This T cell receptor (beta chain) was obtained from a study of CD8+ T cells in alopecia areata. Study at large: Treated individuals took tofacitinib by mouth, 5 to 10 mg twice daily.

Specified treatment: oral pan-JAK inhibitor, 5-10 mg twice daily. Following extraction, RNA underwent reverse transcription to cDNA, which served as the sequencing template. TCRdb keeps only in-frame clones here, not all; method: immunoSEQ multiplex PCR. The sample has 210,000 or so clones, around 65% seen once. This clone showed up just a few times. Its matching antigen is unknown. General study findings and limits: Higher clonality was seen in lesional scalp than in normal scalp, especially in alopecia totalis/universalis. Having one nonresponder leaves uncertain how baseline CD8+ expansion relates to response. Relative to mice, TCR sharing across patients was less clear, a difference possibly HLA-related.

V was trimmed by 6 bases and J by 0 bases, leaving 9 bases between them. Germline CDR1 is SQVTM and CDR2 is ANQGSEA. The CDR3 extends over 13 amino acids. The chain has TRBV29-1 and TRBJ2-1; unclear D gene. Sample: CD4+ T cells sorted from blood, taken around week 44, from a patient treated with tofacitinib. The source of this sequence is a human donor with alopecia areata. CDR3 DNA sequence: TGCAGCGTGGCCCTCAGCTCCTACAATGAGCAGTTCTTC. Translated: CSVALSSYNEQFF.